This passage covers 13 T cell receptor beta chains from one sample sequenced in a study of T cells in Graves' hyperthyroidism and ophthalmopathy. TCR beta CDR3 regions were amplified from RNA transcripts. HTBI primers drove first-round RT-PCR of the TCR CDR3. Via MiXCR, TCRdb re-called the multiplex PCR reads, giving one row per CDR3 protein. The table shows approximately 400,000 distinct CDR3 sequences, with approximately 15% occurring only once. Sequencing input: blood. Receptor source: a woman between 18 and 30 years old with Graves' hyperthyroidism that later progressed to Graves' ophthalmopathy.

There are a few counts of this clonotype. The chain employs TRBV11-2 and TRBJ2-7; D may be TRBD2 (7 bases). CDR3 length equals 15 residues. Trimming stripped 5 bases from V and 1 base from J, with 15 bases between. Germline CDR1 is SGHAT and CDR2 is FQNNGV. CDR3 bases: TGTGCCAGCAGCGCCAAGGGGGGGACTTCCTACGAGCAGTACTTC. This encodes CASSAKGGTSYEQYF.

In the case of this clonotype: The junction and the germline gene differ at one end; a read error may be behind it. The V gene is TRBV27, the J gene TRBJ2-7; D is undetermined. The V gene's germline CDR1 is MNHEY and CDR2 SMNVEV (reference sequence). CDR3 length equals 13 residues. CDR3 residues: CASSPDVSYEQHF. The CDR3 DNA reads as TGTGCCAGCAGTCCCGACGTTTCCTACGAGCAGCACTTC.

This clonotype was picked up a small number of times. A much larger clone differs by one base, so this may be a read error. The chain joins TRBV30 to TRBJ2-7, with D uncertain. The germline V and J ends were trimmed by 1 base and 6 bases, with 19 bases remaining between them. This CDR3 has 15 residues. Per the germline V gene, CDR1 is GTSNPN and CDR2 is SVGIG (reference sequence). CDR3 sequence: CAWSDPLYPTSEQYF. The DNA of the CDR3 is TGTGCCTGGAGTGATCCGTTATACCCTACGAGCGAGCAGTACTTC.

V usage is TRBV6-6 and J usage is TRBJ2-5; the D gene could be TRBD1 or TRBD2 (6 bases each). Germline assignment: CDR1 MNHNY and CDR2 SVGAGI (reference sequence). V gave up 0 bases and J gave up 5 bases, with 16 bases separating them. The CDR3 length is 16 residues. For the CDR3, the DNA is TGTGCCAGCAGTTACTCCCGACTAGGAGGGGGGGAGACCCAGTACTTC. Translating it yields CASSYSRLGGGETQYF.

The gene calls are TRBV2 and TRBJ2-7, with 8 bases lining up with TRBD1. With 2 bases clipped from V and 3 bases from J, the junction kept 9 bases outside the gene matches. Per the germline V gene, CDR1 is SNHLY and CDR2 is FYNNEI. CDR3 size: 16 residues. CDR3 loop: CASSENIRGRVYEQYF. In DNA form, the CDR3 reads TGTGCCAGCAGTGAAAACATCAGGGGGCGAGTCTACGAGCAGTACTTC.

This clonotype was seen only a few times. The V call is TRBV19, the J call TRBJ2-2; 8 bases are a match to TRBD1. The germline V gene encodes CDR1 LNHDA and CDR2 SQIVND (reference sequence). This CDR3 has 14 amino acids. V trimming: 8 bases; J trimming: 4 bases; junction bases outside the gene matches: 6. The CDR3: CASDRGGSTGELFF. The CDR3 nucleotides read TGTGCCAGTGACAGGGGTGGGAGCACCGGGGAGCTGTTTTTT.

This chain uses TRBV18 with TRBJ2-5; no reliable D call. The V and J ends lost 5 bases and 1 base respectively, with 5 bases between them. This CDR3 comprises 12 residues. Germline CDR1 is KGHSH and CDR2 is LQKENI. The CDR3 DNA reads as TGTGCCAGCTCAGACTCCCAAGAGACCCAGTACTTC. Translated, it gives CASSDSQETQYF.

J is TRBJ2-6 and V is TRBV6-2 or TRBV6-3; D gene unclear. The germline gives CDR1 MNHEY, CDR2 SVGEGT. The CDR3 loop spans 14 amino acids. The V and J ends lost 2 bases and 2 bases respectively, with 4 bases between them. CDR3 sequence (DNA): TGTGCCAGCAGTTACGAGACTGGGGCCAACGTCCTGACTTTC. Translating gives CASSYETGANVLTF.

This clonotype has more than one count but fewer than ten. V usage is TRBV15 and J usage is TRBJ2-1; the D gene is possibly TRBD2 (5 bases). The length of the CDR3 is 15 residues. The germline V gene has CDR1 LNHNV and CDR2 YYDKDF (reference sequence). V gave up 3 bases and J gave up 5 bases, with 14 bases separating them. The CDR3 sequence: CATSRTGLKDNEQFF. DNA for the CDR3: TGTGCCACCAGCAGGACCGGACTGAAGGACAATGAGCAGTTCTTC.

This sequence joins TRBV6-1 and TRBJ2-7; D gene uncertain. This CDR3 is built from 17 residues. Germline V gene lookup returns CDR1 MNHNS and CDR2 SASEGT. The V end was cut by 7 bases, the J end by 0 bases, with 22 bases between. Here the CDR3 reads CASTQIGSFPPSYEQYF. DNA of the CDR3: TGTGCCAGCACCCAAATTGGTAGTTTTCCGCCCTCCTACGAGCAGTACTTC.

This clonotype was detected many times. This rearrangement joins TRBV30 to TRBJ2-1, with D tentatively TRBD1 or TRBD2 (5 bases each). With 3 bases removed from V and 8 bases from J, the gap between germline ends came to 11 bases. This CDR3 region has 12 residues. CDR1 and CDR2 from the germline V gene are GTSNPN and SVGIG (reference sequence). The DNA of the CDR3 is TGTGCCTGGAGCTGGGGGTACGATGAGCAGTTCTTC. This codes for CAWSWGYDEQFF.

This clonotype was observed a handful of times. The genes are TRBV27 and TRBJ2-1; no firm D call. Between the trimmed V and J ends, which lost 3 bases and 4 bases, there was a span of 10 bases. CDR3 length: 14 residues. Germline CDR1 is MNHEY and CDR2 is SMNVEV (reference sequence). The CDR3 sequence is CASSFGGVYNEQFF. CDR3 nucleotides: TGTGCCAGCAGTTTTGGCGGAGTGTACAATGAGCAGTTCTTC.

Comment on this clonotype: It may be a read error: a sequence one base away is much more abundant. V is TRBV6-2 or TRBV6-3 and J is TRBJ2-5; D gene uncertain. Germline CDR1 MNHEY, CDR2 SVGEGT. The CDR3 totals 10 residues. CDR3 DNA sequence: TGTGCCAGCAGGGAAGAGGCCCAGTACTTC. The encoded protein is CASREEAQYF.